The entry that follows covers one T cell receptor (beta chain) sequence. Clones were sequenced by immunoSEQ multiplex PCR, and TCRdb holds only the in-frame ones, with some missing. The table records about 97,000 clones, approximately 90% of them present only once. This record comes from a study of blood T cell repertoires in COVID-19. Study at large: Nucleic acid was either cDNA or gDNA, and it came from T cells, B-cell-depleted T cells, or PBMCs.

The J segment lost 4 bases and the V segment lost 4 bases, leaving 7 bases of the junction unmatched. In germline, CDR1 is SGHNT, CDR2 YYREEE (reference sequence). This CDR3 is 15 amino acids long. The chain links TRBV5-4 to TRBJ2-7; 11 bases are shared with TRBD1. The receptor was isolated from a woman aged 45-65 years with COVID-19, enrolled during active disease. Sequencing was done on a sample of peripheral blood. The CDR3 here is CASSQRTGGDYEQYF. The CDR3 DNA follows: TGTGCCAGCAGCCAACGGACAGGGGGCGATTACGAGCAGTACTTC.